This T cell receptor (beta chain) was captured in a study of CD8+ T cells in alopecia areata. Study-level background: The SALT score measured affected scalp surface percentage in treated patients.

CDR1 GTSNPN and CDR2 SVGIG come from the germline V gene (reference sequence). The CDR3 spans 13 residues. V was clipped by 3 bases and J by 3 bases; unmatched bases: 5. Sequencing used cDNA as its template, made by extracting RNA and reverse transcribing it. Assay: immunoSEQ multiplex PCR; the TCRdb copy retains only in-frame clones and omits some. The table records 90,000 or so clones, roughly 45% of them present only once. Study-level results: It was less clear whether patients shared TCRs than it was in mice, possibly because of HLA.

The treatment: oral pan-JAK inhibitor, 5-10 mg twice daily. Alopecia areata patients provided lesional scalp punch biopsies and peripheral blood. Note on this clone: What it binds is not known.

This TCR was sampled from a human donor with alopecia areata. The source material was CD8+ T cells sorted from blood, sampled at week 24, from a patient treated with tofacitinib. The chain is built from TRBV30 and TRBJ2-7; TRBD2 aligns across 7 bases. CDR3 in DNA: TGTGCCTGGAGCCCGGGGGGTCTCTACGAGCAGTACTTC. Translation: CAWSPGGLYEQYF. The whole variable domain, filled in from reference TRBV30 and TRBJ2-7, reads SQTIHQWPATLVQPVGSPLSLECTVEGTSNPNLYWYRQAAGRGLQLLFYSVGIGQISSEVPQNLSASRPQDRQFILSSKKLLLSDSGFYLCAWSPGGLYEQYFGPGTRLTVT.